This entry concerns a single T cell receptor beta chain. Which antigen it targets is not known. Base qualities are not at hand, and no much larger clone is one base apart. V sheds 5 bases and J sheds 0 bases, leaving 10 bases between their ends. From cysteine to phenylalanine, the CDR3 is 14 amino acids long. The sequence is cut down to CDR3 DNA, 42 bases in frame from base 1. Taken from the germline V gene (reference sequence), the CDR1 and CDR2 loops are SEHNR and FQNEAQ. This sample was taken from a study of long-term antiretroviral therapy in people with HIV (dated by TCRdb to between 2021 and 2023). Context from the whole study: The earliest samples were collected approximately a decade before the 2015 WHO recommendation for immediate ART, a period when ART was typically delayed until CD4 counts fell. Whether ART initiation and durable HIV suppression were associated with changes in peripheral blood TRB repertoire composition and diversity was tested in a retrospective serial study. The cohort contributed about 200 cryopreserved PBMC samples from around 33 adults with confirmed HIV infection, collected serially over a mean of approximately 6 years (range 1-12). Among the approximately 32 participants with HIV, fewer than twelve were female. No cross-contamination during QIAcube processing was seen in test extractions of a monoclonal T-cell line run alongside 25 to 35 polyclonal samples.

Inclusion was restricted to participants for whom at least one PBMC sample before ART initiation and at least two post-ART samples were available. Treatment was received in the United States of America by all participants with HIV. Before DNA extraction, cryopreserved samples of 1-10 million PBMC were thawed and then washed. At the time of the earliest PBMC sample for each participant with HIV, ages ranged from 23 to 54 years. PBMC samples were contributed by each participant from 1-4 timepoints before ART initiation and 2-8 timepoints after ART initiation, with a median of 7 samples. Serial HIV viral load, CD4+ T-cell count, ART history and demographic data were obtained for every participant. A Qiagen kit on a QIAcube was used to extract genomic DNA from unsorted PBMC, with samples processed in batches of 12. The immunoSEQ hsTCRB v3.0 assay was used at survey level resolution to sequence the TRB variable region. The targeted TRB sequencing depth was about 40,000-55,000 T-cell genomes per sample. An Illumina MiSeq with a v3 150-cycle kit was used to sequence the pooled TRB libraries. The study's processing was this. Repertoire analysis was performed in R inside a reproducible Nextflow workflow that covered QC, data transformation and analysis. Custom analyses were implemented in LymphoSeq2, an R package for AIRR-Seq data exploration. A few samples that yielded fewer than 5000 total TRB sequences were excluded, so that about 200 HIV repertoires were analyzed. Of the roughly 180 retained HIV repertoires, about 59 were collected before and about 130 after ART initiation. Each repertoire was downsampled to 5000 TRB nucleotide sequences, and summary statistics were averaged across 100 downsampling iterations. Only TRB sequences with CDR3 regions of at least seven amino acids were retained for analysis. Two measures captured diversity: a Shannon entropy-derived clonality score and the Gini coefficient. In repertoire networks, the top 5000 CDR3 amino acid sequences were linked whenever an edit distance of one separated two sequences. Antigen specificity groups and MHC restriction were predicted for TRB CDR3 amino acid sequences with GLIPH2. To flag known associations with CMV, EBV, HIV or tissue antigens, CDR3 amino acid sequences were compared against VDJdb and McPAS-TCR. Pre-ART, post-ART and control groups were compared with Wilcoxon signed-rank tests and Holm-Bonferroni correction. In its TCRdb copy, this immuneACCESS table keeps in-frame sequences only and misses some clones. Where compared with another copy, unresolved V genes explain less than half of these, and the others have no known cause. The V and J calls and the clone size are those of that table, but D and trimming were determined from the DNA. This sample is represented by about 16,000 clones; about 94% of them were singletons. In total, the top ten clones hold around 4.3% of the sample.

What the research found in general, with its limitations: Limited PBMC availability meant only the TCR beta chain was sequenced, without alpha chain pairing. The repertoire was dominated across all time points by expanded TRB clones identified before ART initiation, although this dominance was seen to fluctuate and to decrease in many PLHIV after ART. Narrower CDR3 length ranges were observed in HIV repertoires than in controls, and an antigen-experienced repertoire with only a slight naive shift after ART was suggested by the network structure. Starting ART was linked to a significant rise in TRB diversity, yet even after long-term ART the diversity remained significantly lower than in transplant donor controls. The samples span the years 2004 to 2017, and the ART regimens used at that time may not be as effective as current regimens. Unsorted PBMC were profiled instead of sorted CD4+ and CD8+ T cells because pre-ART samples had limited cell numbers. No data were available on ART adherence, viral resistance or therapy changes, limiting inferences about post-ART repertoire changes.

This clonotype was sampled from a woman aged 50 to 60 with HIV. The V and J segments used are TRBV7-9 and TRBJ1-1; no D gene is confidently identified. The sample here was unsorted PBMCs, taken approximately 6.4 years after starting antiretroviral therapy. Here the CDR3 is given as CASSTTGLNTEAFF. In nucleotide form, the sequence is TGTGCCAGCAGCACGACCGGACTGAACACTGAAGCTTTCTTT. Full variable domain (CDR3 extended with the reference TRBV7-9 and TRBJ1-1 proteins): DTGVSQNPRHKITKRGQNVTFRCDPISEHNRLYWYRQTLGQGPEFLTYFQNEAQLEKSRLLSDRFSAERPKGSFSTLEIQRTEQGDSAMYLCASSTTGLNTEAFFGQGTRLTVV.